This T cell receptor beta chain was retrieved from a study of cytomegalovirus exposure and HLA in healthy donors. Study outcomes and limitations: The study carried out a later analysis of TCR beta sequences. It associated about 15,000 of them with specific HLA alleles at a false discovery rate of 0.05. Researchers catalogued approximately 170 TCR beta chains as cytomegalovirus-associated. A prior analysis recorded that most TCR beta V segments were productive about 87% or about 30% of the time.

60 Vbeta and 13 Jbeta primers were used in PCR. The assay was immunoSEQ multiplex PCR, and TCRdb's table has in-frame clones only and misses some. The sample shows some 87,000 clones, 62% of them seen only once. Comments on this clone: Its antigen is undetermined.

Unmatched junction bases numbered 2, after V lost 4 bases and J lost 5 bases. The CDR3 runs to 13 residues. Per germline, CDR1 SGHRS and CDR2 YFSETQ. Sequencing was done on a sample of PBMCs. The chain carries TRBV5-1 and TRBJ1-3, with 8 positions matching TRBD1. This TCR was sampled from a woman between 25 and 40 years old in good health and CMV-seropositive. CDR3 region: CASSRTGRNTIYF. CDR3 nucleotides: TGCGCCAGCAGCAGGACAGGGAGAAACACCATATATTTT.